This T cell receptor (beta chain) was obtained from a study of blood T cell repertoires in COVID-19. For the study at large: T cells, B-cell-depleted T cells, or PBMCs supplied cDNA or gDNA.

The CDR3 runs to 15 residues. Trimming removed 3 bases from V and 0 bases from J; junction bases left unmatched: 5. Germline CDR1 is SGHRS and CDR2 is YFSETQ. As processed by the authors: Reference gene primers were amplified, and this amplification served to estimate nucleated cell counts. This table comes from immunoSEQ multiplex PCR, and its TCRdb copy is limited to in-frame clones, with some not included. V, J and clone size are taken as reported in that table, and D and trimming were inferred from the DNA itself. This table has approximately 150,000 clones, around 84% appearing once. The V and J genes are TRBV5-1 and TRBJ1-1, with 7 bases aligning to TRBD1. Input material: peripheral blood. The TCR was taken from a woman older than 75 with acute or convalescent COVID-19. The CDR3 protein is CASSWVGQLNTEAFF. The CDR3 DNA reads as TGCGCCAGCAGCTGGGTGGGACAGCTGAACACTGAAGCTTTCTTT.